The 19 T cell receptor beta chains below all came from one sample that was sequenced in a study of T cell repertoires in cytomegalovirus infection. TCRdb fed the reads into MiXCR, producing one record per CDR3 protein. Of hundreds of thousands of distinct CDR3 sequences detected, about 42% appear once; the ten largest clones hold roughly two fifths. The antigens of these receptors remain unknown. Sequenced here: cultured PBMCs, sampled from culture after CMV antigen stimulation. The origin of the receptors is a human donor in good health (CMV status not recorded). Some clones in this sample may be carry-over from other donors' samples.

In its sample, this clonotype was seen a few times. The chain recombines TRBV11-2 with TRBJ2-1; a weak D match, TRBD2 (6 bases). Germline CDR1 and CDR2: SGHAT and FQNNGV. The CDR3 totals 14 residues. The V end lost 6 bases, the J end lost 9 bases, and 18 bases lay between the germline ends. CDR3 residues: CASSHPRSGGEQFF. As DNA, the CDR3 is TGTGCCAGCAGTCATCCTCGATCCGGGGGTGAGCAGTTCTTC.

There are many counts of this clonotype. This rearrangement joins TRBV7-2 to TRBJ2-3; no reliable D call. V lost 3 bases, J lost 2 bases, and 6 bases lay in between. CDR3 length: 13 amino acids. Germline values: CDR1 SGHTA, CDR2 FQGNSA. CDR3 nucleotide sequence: TGTGCCAGCAGCTTTAGTATCACAGATACGCAGTATTTT. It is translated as CASSFSITDTQYF.

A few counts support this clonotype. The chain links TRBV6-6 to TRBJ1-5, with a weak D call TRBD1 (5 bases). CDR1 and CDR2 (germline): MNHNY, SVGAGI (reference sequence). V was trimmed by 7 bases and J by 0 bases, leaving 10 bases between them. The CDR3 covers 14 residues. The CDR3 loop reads CASTGHPSNQPQHF. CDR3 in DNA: TGTGCCAGCACGGGGCACCCTAGCAATCAGCCCCAGCATTTT.

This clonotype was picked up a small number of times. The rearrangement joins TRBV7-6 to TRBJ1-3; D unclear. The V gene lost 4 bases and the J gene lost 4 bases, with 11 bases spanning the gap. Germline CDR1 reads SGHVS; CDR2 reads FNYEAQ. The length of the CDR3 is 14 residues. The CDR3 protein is CASSSIGEGNTIYF. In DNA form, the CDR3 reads TGTGCCAGCAGCTCTATCGGGGAAGGAAACACCATATATTTT.

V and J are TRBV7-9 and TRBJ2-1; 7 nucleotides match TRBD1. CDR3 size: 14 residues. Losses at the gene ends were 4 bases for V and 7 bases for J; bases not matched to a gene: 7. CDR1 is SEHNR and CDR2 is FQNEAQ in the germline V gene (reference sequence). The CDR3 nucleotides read TGTGCCAGCAGCTCGGACAGGAAGCCGAATGAGCAGTTCTTC. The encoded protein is CASSSDRKPNEQFF.

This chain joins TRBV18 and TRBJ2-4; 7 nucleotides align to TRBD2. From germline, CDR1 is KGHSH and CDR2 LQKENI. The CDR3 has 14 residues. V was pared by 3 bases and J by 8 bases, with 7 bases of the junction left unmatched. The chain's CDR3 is CASSPTGGADIQYF. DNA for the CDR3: TGTGCCAGCTCACCCACGGGGGGAGCGGACATTCAGTACTTC.

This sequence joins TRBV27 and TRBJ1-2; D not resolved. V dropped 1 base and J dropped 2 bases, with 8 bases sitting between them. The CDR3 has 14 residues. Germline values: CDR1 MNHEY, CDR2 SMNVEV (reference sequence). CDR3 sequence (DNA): TGTGCCAGCAGTTTATACGGCGGAAACTATGGCTACACCTTC. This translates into CASSLYGGNYGYTF.

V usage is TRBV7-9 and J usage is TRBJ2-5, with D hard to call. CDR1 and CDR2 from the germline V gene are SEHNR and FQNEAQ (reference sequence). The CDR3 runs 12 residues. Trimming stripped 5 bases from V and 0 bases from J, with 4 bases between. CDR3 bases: TGTGCCAGCAGCAAGTACCAAGAGACCCAGTACTTC. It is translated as CASSKYQETQYF. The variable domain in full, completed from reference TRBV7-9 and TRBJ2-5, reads DTGVSQNPRHKITKRGQNVTFRCDPISEHNRLYWYRQTLGQGPEFLTYFQNEAQLEKSRLLSDRFSAERPKGSFSTLEIQRTEQGDSAMYLCASSKYQETQYFGPGTRLLVL.

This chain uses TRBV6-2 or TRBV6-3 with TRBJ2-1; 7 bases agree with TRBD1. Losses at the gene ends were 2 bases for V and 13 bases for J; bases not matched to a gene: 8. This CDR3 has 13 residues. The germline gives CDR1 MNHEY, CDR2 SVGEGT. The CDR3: CASSYGEGGLQFF. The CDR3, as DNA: TGTGCCAGCAGTTACGGAGAAGGGGGCTTACAGTTCTTC.

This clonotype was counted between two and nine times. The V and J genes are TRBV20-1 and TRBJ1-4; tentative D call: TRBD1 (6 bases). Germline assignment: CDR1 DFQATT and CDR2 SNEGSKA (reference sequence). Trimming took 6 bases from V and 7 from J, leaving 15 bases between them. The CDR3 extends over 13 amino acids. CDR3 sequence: CSARQVESEKLFF. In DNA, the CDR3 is TGCAGTGCCAGACAGGTGGAGAGTGAAAAACTGTTTTTT.

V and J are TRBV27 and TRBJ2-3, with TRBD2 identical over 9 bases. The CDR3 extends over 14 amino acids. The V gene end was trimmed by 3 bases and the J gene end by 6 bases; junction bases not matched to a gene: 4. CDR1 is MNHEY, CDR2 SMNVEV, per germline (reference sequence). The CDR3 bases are TGTGCCAGCAGTTTCGGCGGGAGGGCCGATACGCAGTATTTT. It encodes CASSFGGRADTQYF.

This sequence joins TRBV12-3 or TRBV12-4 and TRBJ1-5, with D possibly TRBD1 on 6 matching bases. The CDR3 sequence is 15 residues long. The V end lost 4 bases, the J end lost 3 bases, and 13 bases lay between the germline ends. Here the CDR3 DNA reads TGTGCCAGCAGTTCTGGGGGGCGATCCAATCAGCCCCAGCATTTT. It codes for CASSSGGRSNQPQHF.

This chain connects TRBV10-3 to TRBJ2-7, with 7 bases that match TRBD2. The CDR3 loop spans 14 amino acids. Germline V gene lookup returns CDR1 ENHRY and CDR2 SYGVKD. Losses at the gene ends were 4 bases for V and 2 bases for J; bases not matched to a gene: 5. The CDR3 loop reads CAISGGRAAYEQYF. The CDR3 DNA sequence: TGTGCCATCAGTGGTGGGAGGGCTGCCTACGAGCAGTACTTC.

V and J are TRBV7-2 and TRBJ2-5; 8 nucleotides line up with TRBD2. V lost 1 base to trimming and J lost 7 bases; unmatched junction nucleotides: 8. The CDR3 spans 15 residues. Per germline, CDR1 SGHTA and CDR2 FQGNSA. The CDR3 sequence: CASSLERVAGTTQYF. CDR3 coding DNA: TGTGCCAGCAGCTTAGAACGGGTAGCGGGGACGACCCAGTACTTC.

CDR3 DNA: TGTGCCAGCAGCTTAGACCTTACCGGGGAGCTGTTTTTT. Amino acids: CASSLDLTGELFF. The genes are TRBV7-4 and TRBJ2-2; D is ambiguous. Germline values: CDR1 SGHVT, CDR2 SQSDAQ. Trimming shortened V by 1 base and J by 5 bases, and 5 bases separated the two germline ends. CDR3 length: 13 amino acids.

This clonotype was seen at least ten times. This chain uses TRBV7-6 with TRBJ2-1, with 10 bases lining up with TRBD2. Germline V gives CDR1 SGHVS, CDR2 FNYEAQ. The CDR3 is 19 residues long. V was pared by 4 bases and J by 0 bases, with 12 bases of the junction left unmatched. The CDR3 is CASSSPPRLAGSSYNEQFF. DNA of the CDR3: TGTGCCAGCAGCTCTCCCCCAAGACTAGCGGGTAGCTCCTACAATGAGCAGTTCTTC.

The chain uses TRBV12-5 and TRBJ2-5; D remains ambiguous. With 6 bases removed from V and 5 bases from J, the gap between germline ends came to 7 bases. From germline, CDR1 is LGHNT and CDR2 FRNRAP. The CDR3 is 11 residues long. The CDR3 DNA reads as TGTGCTAGTGGCTCCGGGGAGACCCAGTACTTC. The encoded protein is CASGSGETQYF.

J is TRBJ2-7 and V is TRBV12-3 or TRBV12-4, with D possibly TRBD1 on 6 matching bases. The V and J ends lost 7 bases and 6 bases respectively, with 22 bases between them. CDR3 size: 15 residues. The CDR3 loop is CASTFSLGAASEQYF. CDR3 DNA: TGTGCCAGCACCTTCAGTTTGGGGGCTGCTAGCGAGCAGTACTTC.

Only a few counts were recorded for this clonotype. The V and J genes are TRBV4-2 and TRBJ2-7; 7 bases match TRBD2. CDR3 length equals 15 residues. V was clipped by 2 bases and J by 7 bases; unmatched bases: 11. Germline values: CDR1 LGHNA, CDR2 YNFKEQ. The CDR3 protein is CASSQSAGTRREQYF. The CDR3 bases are TGTGCCAGCAGCCAATCAGCGGGGACCCGGAGAGAGCAGTACTTC.